These T cell receptor beta chains were read from a single sample in a study of identical twins. TCRdb re-derived calls from the 5' RACE reads in MiXCR, one entry per CDR3 protein. This sample carries around 240,000 distinct CDR3 sequences, about 7.3% of them seen once, and the ten largest clones take roughly 3.9%. These data also formed part of another study, on yellow fever vaccine responses in identical twins.

Material: memory (CD45RO+) T cells sorted from blood. The receptors come from a woman under 30 in good health. CDR3s include the opening cysteine and the closing phenylalanine or tryptophan. A D gene is named only where the DNA matches it firmly. Part of the rows lack a size; the others show once, few, many or a class for expanded clones.

NA few TRBJ2-1 TRBV19 CASSPGRISYNEQFF TGTGCCAGTAGTCCCGGACGGATATCCTACAATGAGCAGTTCTTC
TRBD2 few TRBJ2-2 TRBV5-1 CASSFTGTSGANTGELFF TGCGCCAGCAGCTTTACCGGGACTAGCGGAGCGAACACCGGGGAGCTGTTTTTT
TRBD2 many TRBJ2-5 TRBV24-1 CATSERLAGGLETQYF TGTGCCACCAGTGAGCGACTAGCGGGAGGGTTGGAGACCCAGTACTTC
NA NA TRBJ1-5 TRBV27 CASSFRANQPQHF TGTGCCAGCAGTTTCAGGGCCAATCAGCCCCAGCATTTT
TRBD1 few TRBJ2-5 TRBV5-1 CASSLARTGAIPETQYF TGCGCCAGCAGCTTGGCTAGGACAGGAGCAATTCCGGAGACCCAGTACTTC
NA few TRBJ2-3 TRBV20-1 CSARDPLGHATDTQYF TGCAGTGCTAGAGACCCTCTAGGACATGCCACAGATACGCAGTATTTT
TRBD1 few TRBJ2-1 TRBV27 CASSLGTGGKNEQFF TGTGCCAGTTCCCTCGGGACAGGGGGTAAGAATGAGCAGTTCTTC
TRBD1 many TRBJ1-1 TRBV12-3/TRBV12-4 CASSSSDRSSEAFF TGTGCCAGCAGTTCCTCGGACAGGTCCTCCGAAGCTTTCTTT
TRBD2 NA TRBJ2-2 TRBV25-1 CASSEYPSGGAGTGELFF TGTGCCAGCAGTGAATATCCTAGCGGGGGGGCGGGCACCGGGGAGCTGTTTTTT
NA NA TRBJ2-7 TRBV7-9 CASSFTTEQYF TGTGCCAGCAGCTTTACTACCGAGCAGTACTTC
TRBD2 once TRBJ2-3 TRBV7-3 CASSQRDTLYF TGTGCCAGCAGCCAGCGGGATACGCTGTATTTT
NA many TRBJ2-3 TRBV5-1 CASSRDQLGADTQYF TGCGCCAGCAGTAGGGATCAGCTTGGGGCAGATACGCAGTATTTT
TRBD1 few TRBJ2-4 TRBV11-2 CASSLRGFGTGGATKNIQYF TGTGCCAGCAGCTTACGGGGGTTCGGGACAGGGGGCGCGACCAAAAACATTCAGTACTTC
NA NA TRBJ1-2 TRBV28 CASQIGAGFYGYTF TGTGCCAGCCAAATAGGGGCAGGCTTCTATGGCTACACCTTC
NA NA TRBJ2-6 TRBV7-2 CASSFGRVGSGANVLTF TGTGCCAGCAGCTTCGGCAGGGTCGGGTCTGGGGCCAACGTCCTGACTTTC
TRBD2 NA TRBJ2-5 TRBV20-1 CSASSSGGEETQYF TGCAGTGCTAGCTCTAGCGGGGGCGAGGAGACCCAGTACTTC
TRBD1 few TRBJ1-4 TRBV15 CATSRGVGQGDEKLFF TGTGCCACCAGCAGAGGGGTAGGACAGGGAGATGAAAAACTGTTTTTT
TRBD2 NA TRBJ2-5 TRBV5-1 CASSAWGGSETQYF TGCGCCAGCAGCGCCTGGGGGGGATCGGAGACCCAGTACTTC
NA many TRBJ2-1 TRBV7-9 CASSLDDRMSNEQFF TGTGCCAGCAGCTTAGACGATAGAATGAGCAATGAGCAGTTCTTC
NA many TRBJ1-3 TRBV12-3/TRBV12-4 CASSLGAPGNTIYF TGTGCCAGCAGTTTAGGGGCACCTGGAAACACCATATATTTT
NA few TRBJ2-5 TRBV7-9 CASSLAWGFDAQETQYF TGTGCCAGCAGCTTAGCGTGGGGTTTCGACGCGCAAGAGACCCAGTACTTC
TRBD1 few TRBJ2-3 TRBV3-1 CASSQDETGTGASTDTQYF TGTGCCAGCAGCCAAGACGAAACCGGGACAGGGGCTAGCACAGATACGCAGTATTTT
NA few TRBJ2-2 TRBV11-2 CASSLVTGPHTGELFF TGTGCCAGCAGCTTAGTTACAGGGCCTCACACCGGGGAGCTGTTTTTT
NA many TRBJ2-2 TRBV20-1 CSASSGPNTGELFF TGCAGTGCTTCGAGCGGGCCGAACACCGGGGAGCTGTTTTTT
TRBD1 few TRBJ1-2 TRBV15 CATSRDPGQGWGYTF TGTGCCACCAGCAGAGACCCTGGACAGGGCTGGGGCTACACCTTC
NA NA TRBJ2-3 TRBV20-1 CSVRPRTGTPHTSTQYF TGCAGTGTCCGCCCCCGCACCGGGACACCTCACACAAGTACGCAGTATTTT
TRBD2 NA TRBJ2-7 TRBV10-2 CASSDFLAGSHEQYF TGCGCCAGCAGTGATTTCCTAGCGGGAAGCCACGAGCAGTACTTC
NA NA TRBJ2-1 TRBV4-2 CASSTRDYNEQFF TGTGCCAGCAGCACACGGGACTACAATGAGCAGTTCTTC
TRBD1 NA TRBJ2-1 TRBV6-1 CASSHPEPGQGLGQQFF TGTGCCAGCAGCCATCCCGAGCCGGGACAGGGATTGGGTCAGCAGTTCTTC
TRBD2 many TRBJ2-1 TRBV10-3 CAISEGTSGNNEQFF TGTGCCATCAGTGAAGGGACTAGCGGGAACAATGAGCAGTTCTTC
TRBD1 NA TRBJ1-3 TRBV12-3/TRBV12-4 CASSRQGGLGNTIYF TGTGCCAGCAGCCGACAGGGGGGTCTTGGAAACACCATATATTTT
TRBD1 few TRBJ1-1 TRBV20-1 CSQGQGATEAFF TGCAGTCAGGGACAGGGGGCCACTGAAGCTTTCTTT
TRBD2 few TRBJ2-7 TRBV28 CASSFPAGGPYEQYF TGTGCCAGCAGTTTTCCAGCGGGAGGACCCTACGAGCAGTACTTC
NA NA TRBJ2-7 TRBV6-5 CASSYSLGPGEQYF TGTGCCAGCAGTTACAGTCTGGGTCCTGGCGAGCAGTACTTC
TRBD2 NA TRBJ2-3 TRBV5-1 CASSPGLAEPSTDTQYF TGCGCCAGCAGCCCGGGACTAGCGGAACCTAGCACAGATACGCAGTATTTT
NA few TRBJ1-2 TRBV20-1 CSAQFGTLYGYTF TGCAGTGCCCAATTCGGCACCCTCTATGGCTACACCTTC
TRBD1 many TRBJ2-7 TRBV5-1 CASSKIGDSNYEQYF TGCGCCAGCAGCAAAATTGGGGACAGTAACTACGAGCAGTACTTC
NA many TRBJ2-3 TRBV6-1 CASSEDVRSDTQYF TGTGCCAGCAGTGAAGATGTGAGGTCAGATACGCAGTATTTT
NA NA TRBJ1-1 TRBV4-2 CASSQDRTYGEAFF TGTGCCAGCAGCCAAGATCGCACGTACGGTGAAGCTTTCTTT
NA NA TRBJ1-2 TRBV12-5 CASGGTTGKGYGYTF TGTGCTAGTGGTGGAACAACAGGGAAAGGCTATGGCTACACCTTC
NA many TRBJ2-1 TRBV4-1 CASSQTTAGPYNEQFF TGCGCCAGCAGCCAGACAACGGCGGGTCCCTACAATGAGCAGTTCTTC
NA NA TRBJ1-5 TRBV6-5 CASSYWGVDQPQHF TGTGCCAGCAGTTACTGGGGGGTGGATCAGCCCCAGCATTTT
TRBD1 NA TRBJ2-1 TRBV6-1 CASRPDRDHHNEQFF TGTGCCAGCAGGCCCGACAGGGACCACCACAATGAGCAGTTCTTC
NA many TRBJ2-3 TRBV20-1 CSAPTPVFPDTQYF TGCAGTGCTCCAACCCCCGTGTTTCCAGATACGCAGTATTTT